This T cell receptor (beta chain) originates from a study of T cell clonality in common variable immunodeficiency. Regarding the study as a whole: Compared with healthy controls, CVID subjects showed increased TCRbeta clonality, mostly in about a third. Authors noted CVID clonality's cause needs subpopulation repertoire sequencing. Compared with controls, CVID subjects had fewer shared TCRbeta clones. In common variable immunodeficiency, TCR beta chains reportedly carried fewer deletions and N-nucleotide insertions.

This clone was recorded many times. Antigen unknown. The CDR3 is cut off 3 residues early in the read; its end comes from the germline J gene. TCRdb's table, derived via immunoSEQ multiplex PCR, lists solely in-frame clones and lacks some. This sample carries approximately 40,000 clones, none of them present only once. Per the germline V gene, CDR1 is SGHKS and CDR2 is YYEKEE (reference sequence). The CDR3 covers 14 residues. Trimming left V 2 bases short and J 4 bases short, with 11 bases between. The V gene is TRBV5-5, the J gene TRBJ2-3, with D possibly being TRBD1 or TRBD2 (5 bases each). The sample taken for sequencing was peripheral blood mononuclear cells. The source is a person between 18 and 70 years old in good health. CDR3 DNA (partial): TGTGCCAGCAGCTTTCAGGGAGAATCAGATACG. It translates to CASSFQGESDT. The CDR3 in its entirety is CASSFQGESDTQYF.